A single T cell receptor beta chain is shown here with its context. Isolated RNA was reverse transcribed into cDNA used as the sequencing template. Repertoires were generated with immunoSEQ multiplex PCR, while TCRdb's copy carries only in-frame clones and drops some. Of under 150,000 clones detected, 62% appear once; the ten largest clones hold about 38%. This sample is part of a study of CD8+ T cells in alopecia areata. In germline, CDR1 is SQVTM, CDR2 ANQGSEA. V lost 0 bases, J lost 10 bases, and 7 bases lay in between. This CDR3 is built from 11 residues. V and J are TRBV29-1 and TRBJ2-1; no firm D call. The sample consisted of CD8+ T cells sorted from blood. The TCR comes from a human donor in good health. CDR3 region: CSVEDLWEQFF. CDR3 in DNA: TGCAGCGTTGAAGATCTGTGGGAGCAGTTCTTC.